The present TCR beta chain was sequenced within a study of glioma-infiltrating T cells after dendritic cell vaccination. Trimming took off 1 base at V and 2 bases at J, with 9 bases between the two ends. CDR3 length: 15 amino acids. Germline-derived CDR1 and CDR2 are LGHNA and YSLEER. Libraries were prepared by immunoSEQ multiplex PCR; TCRdb keeps only in-frame clonotypes and omits some of them. The repertoire has about 65,000 clones, around nine tenths of them found once; the top ten carry around a tenth. Time point in this sample: after dendritic cell vaccination, including at tumor progression/relapse. Fresh-frozen tumor tissue and more than two years of survival data were available for all.

The sequences come from blood, collected after dendritic cell vaccination. This TCR was sampled from a human donor with glioblastoma. The J gene is TRBJ1-3, the V gene TRBV4-3, with D possibly matching TRBD1 (5 bases). DNA for the CDR3: TGCGCCAGCAGCCAAGTGGGGGGTACTGGAAACACCATATATTTT. It translates to CASSQVGGTGNTIYF.